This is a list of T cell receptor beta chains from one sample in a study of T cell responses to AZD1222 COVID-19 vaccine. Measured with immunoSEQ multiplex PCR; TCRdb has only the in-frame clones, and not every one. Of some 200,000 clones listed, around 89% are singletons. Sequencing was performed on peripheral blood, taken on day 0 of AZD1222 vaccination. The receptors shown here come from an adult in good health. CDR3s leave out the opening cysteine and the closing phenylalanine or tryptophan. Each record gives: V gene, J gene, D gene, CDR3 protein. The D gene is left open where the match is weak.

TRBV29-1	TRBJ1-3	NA	SVGWSSGNTIY
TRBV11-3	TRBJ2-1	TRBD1	ASSLVGTGSYNEQF
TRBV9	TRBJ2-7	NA	ASSERDWNYEQY
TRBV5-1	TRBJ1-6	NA	ASSPEWSGGGHGPLH
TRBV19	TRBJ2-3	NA	ARPNRQLSTDTQY
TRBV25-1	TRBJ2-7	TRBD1	ASSSPGQGHYEQY
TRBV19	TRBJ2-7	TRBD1	ASSISPGQSYEQY
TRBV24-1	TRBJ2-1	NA	ATSAVSFMDSLSYNEQF
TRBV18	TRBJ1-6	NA	ASSPLGRPGDSPLH
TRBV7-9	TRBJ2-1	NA	ASSAGPGLLHNEQF
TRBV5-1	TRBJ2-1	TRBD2	ASSLATSGGRNEQF
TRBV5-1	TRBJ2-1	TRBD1	ASSLGGGTGLDNEQF
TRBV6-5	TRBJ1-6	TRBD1	ASSYGTGQSPLH
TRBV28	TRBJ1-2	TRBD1	ASTWDRFIRSYGYT
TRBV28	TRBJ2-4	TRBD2	ASKTSGRTKNIQY
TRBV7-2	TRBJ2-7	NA	ASSFRASPVGEQY
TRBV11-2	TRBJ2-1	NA	ASSLAEGGEQF
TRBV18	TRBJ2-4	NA	ASSPPSSSIQY
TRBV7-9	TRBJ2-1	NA	ASSSATRPRYNEQF
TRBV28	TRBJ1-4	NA	ASSFPGGPTNEKLF
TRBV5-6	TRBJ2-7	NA	ASSLYGVASYEQY
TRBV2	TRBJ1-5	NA	ASRGSGRGNQPQH
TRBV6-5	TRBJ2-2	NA	ASSYSLLTGELF
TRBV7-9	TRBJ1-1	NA	ATSGLNTEAF
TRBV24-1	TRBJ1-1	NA	ATSWGADTEAF
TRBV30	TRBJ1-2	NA	AWVLGSGQLYGYT
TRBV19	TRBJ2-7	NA	ASSIMSSSNEQY
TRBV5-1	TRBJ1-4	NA	ASSLGQVIATNEKLF
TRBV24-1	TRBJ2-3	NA	ATSDQFGTDTQY
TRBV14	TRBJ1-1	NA	ASSQGGNPILHEAF
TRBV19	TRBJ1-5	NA	ASSIAIYRVSNQPQH
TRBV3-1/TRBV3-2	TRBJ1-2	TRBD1	ASSLTGEYGYT
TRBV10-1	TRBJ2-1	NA	ASNEQF
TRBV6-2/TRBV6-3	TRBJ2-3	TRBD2	ASSRSGTTDTQY
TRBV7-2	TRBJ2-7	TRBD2	ASSLGASGRAYEQY
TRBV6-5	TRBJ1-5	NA	ASSSSTGNQPQH
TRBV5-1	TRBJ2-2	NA	ASYGLAAINTGELF
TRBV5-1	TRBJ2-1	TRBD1	ASSPTTGKHNEQF
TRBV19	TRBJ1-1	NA	ASSPGLNTEAF
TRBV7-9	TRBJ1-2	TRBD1	ASSSPGQGTYGYT
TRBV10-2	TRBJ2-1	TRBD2	ASNRRLAGGIYNEQF
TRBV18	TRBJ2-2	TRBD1	ASSQQGARSTGELF
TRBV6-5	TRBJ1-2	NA	ASRLDGNYGYT
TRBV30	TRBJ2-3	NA	AWSVHTGGTDTQY
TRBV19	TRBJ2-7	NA	ASSKDRDSSEAQY
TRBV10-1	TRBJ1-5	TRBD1	ASSEFGTGGFGNQPQH
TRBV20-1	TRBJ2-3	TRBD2	SASPSGTSELRY
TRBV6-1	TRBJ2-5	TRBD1	ASSEYRGARETQY